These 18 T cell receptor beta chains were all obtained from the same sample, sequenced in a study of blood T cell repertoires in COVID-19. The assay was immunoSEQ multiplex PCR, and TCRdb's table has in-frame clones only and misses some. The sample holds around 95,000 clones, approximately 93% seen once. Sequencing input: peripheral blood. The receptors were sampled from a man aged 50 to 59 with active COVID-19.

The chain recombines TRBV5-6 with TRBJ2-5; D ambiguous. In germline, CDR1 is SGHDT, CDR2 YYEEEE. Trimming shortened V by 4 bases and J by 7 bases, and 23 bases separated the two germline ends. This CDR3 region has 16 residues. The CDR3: CASSPSLVGPGGTQYF. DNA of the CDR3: TGTGCCAGCAGCCCCTCTCTCGTTGGCCCCGGCGGGACCCAGTACTTC.

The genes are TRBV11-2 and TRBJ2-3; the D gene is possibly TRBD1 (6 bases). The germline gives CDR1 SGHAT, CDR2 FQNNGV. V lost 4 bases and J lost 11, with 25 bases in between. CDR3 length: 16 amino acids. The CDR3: CASSSLRGRTQIGQYF. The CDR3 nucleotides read TGTGCCAGCAGCTCCCTCAGGGGACGCACACAGATAGGGCAGTATTTT. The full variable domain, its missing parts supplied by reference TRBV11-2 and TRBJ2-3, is EAGVAQSPRYKIIEKRQSVAFWCNPISGHATLYWYQQILGQGPKLLIQFQNNGVVDDSQLPKDRFSAERLKGVDSTLKIQPAKLEDSAVYLCASSSLRGRTQIGQYFGPGTRLTVL.

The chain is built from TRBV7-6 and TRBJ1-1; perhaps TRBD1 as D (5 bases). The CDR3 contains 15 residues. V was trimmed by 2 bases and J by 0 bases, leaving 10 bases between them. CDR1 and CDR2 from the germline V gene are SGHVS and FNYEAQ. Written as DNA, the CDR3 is TGTGCCAGCAGCTTATACCCAGGGTTGAACACTGAAGCTTTCTTT. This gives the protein CASSLYPGLNTEAFF. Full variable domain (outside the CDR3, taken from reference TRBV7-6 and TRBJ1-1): GAGVSQSPRYKVTKRGQDVALRCDPISGHVSLYWYRQALGQGPEFLTYFNYEAQQDKSGLPNDRFSAERPEGSISTLTIQRTEQRDSAMYRCASSLYPGLNTEAFFGQGTRLTVV.

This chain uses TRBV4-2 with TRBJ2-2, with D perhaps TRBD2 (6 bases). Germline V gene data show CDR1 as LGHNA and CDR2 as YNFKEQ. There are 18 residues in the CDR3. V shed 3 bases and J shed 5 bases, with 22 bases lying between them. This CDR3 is CASSQTGSLARGTGELFF. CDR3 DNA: TGTGCCAGCAGCCAGACGGGATCGCTAGCGAGAGGGACCGGGGAGCTGTTTTTT.

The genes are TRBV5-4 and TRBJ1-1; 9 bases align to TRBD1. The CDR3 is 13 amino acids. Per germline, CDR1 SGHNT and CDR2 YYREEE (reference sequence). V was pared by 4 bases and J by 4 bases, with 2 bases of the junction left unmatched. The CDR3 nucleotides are TGTGCCAGCAGCAGACAGGGGGGCACTGAAGCTTTCTTT. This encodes CASSRQGGTEAFF.

CDR3 protein: CASGLELAGKETQYF. For the CDR3, the DNA is TGTGCTAGTGGTTTGGAACTAGCGGGAAAAGAGACCCAGTACTTC. This rearrangement joins TRBV12-5 to TRBJ2-5; 10 nucleotides align to TRBD2. J lost 3 bases, V lost 1 base, and 2 bases had no gene match. Germline loops: CDR1 LGHNT, CDR2 FRNRAP. CDR3 length: 15 amino acids.

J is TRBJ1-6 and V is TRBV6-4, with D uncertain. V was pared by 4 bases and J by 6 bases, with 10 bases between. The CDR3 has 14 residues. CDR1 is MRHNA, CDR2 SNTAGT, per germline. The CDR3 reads CASSAGGPNSPLHF. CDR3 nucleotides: TGTGCCAGCAGTGCTGGCGGGCCTAATTCACCCCTCCACTTT.

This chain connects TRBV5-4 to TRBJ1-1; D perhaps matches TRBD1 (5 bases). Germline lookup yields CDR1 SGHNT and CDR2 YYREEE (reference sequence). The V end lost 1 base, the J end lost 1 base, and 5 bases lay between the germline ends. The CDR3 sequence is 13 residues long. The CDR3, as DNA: TGTGCCAGCAGCTTGAGGGGGAACACTGAAGCTTTCTTT. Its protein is CASSLRGNTEAFF.

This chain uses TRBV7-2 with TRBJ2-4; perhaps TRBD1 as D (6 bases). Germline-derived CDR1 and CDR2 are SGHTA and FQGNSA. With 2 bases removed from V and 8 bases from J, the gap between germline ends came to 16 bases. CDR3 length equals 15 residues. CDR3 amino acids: CASSLRQGRRDIQYF. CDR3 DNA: TGTGCCAGCAGCTTACGTCAGGGGCGCAGGGACATTCAGTACTTC.

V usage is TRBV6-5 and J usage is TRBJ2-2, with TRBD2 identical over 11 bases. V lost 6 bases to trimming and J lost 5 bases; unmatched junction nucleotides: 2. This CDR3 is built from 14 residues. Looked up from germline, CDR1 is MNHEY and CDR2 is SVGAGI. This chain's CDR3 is CASRLAGETGELFF. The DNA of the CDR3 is TGTGCCAGCAGACTAGCGGGAGAGACCGGGGAGCTGTTTTTT.

The CDR3 DNA reads TGTGCCAGCAGCTCCCCTATCCGCAATGAGCAGTTCTTC. Protein sequence: CASSSPIRNEQFF. This rearrangement joins TRBV7-2 to TRBJ2-1; no definite D call. The CDR3 extends over 13 amino acids. Looked up from germline, CDR1 is SGHTA and CDR2 is FQGNSA. V gave up 4 bases and J gave up 6 bases, with 10 bases separating them.

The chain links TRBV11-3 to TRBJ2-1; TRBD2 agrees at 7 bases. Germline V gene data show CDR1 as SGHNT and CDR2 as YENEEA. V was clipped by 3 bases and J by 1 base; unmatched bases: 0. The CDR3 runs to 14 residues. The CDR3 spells CASSFGGSYNEQFF. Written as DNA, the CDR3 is TGTGCCAGCAGCTTCGGGGGGTCCTACAATGAGCAGTTCTTC.

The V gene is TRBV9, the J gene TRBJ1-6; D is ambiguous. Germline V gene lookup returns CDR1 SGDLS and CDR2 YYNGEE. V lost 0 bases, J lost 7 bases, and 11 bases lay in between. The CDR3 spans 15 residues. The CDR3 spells CASSVEDRRNSPLHF. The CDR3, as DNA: TGTGCCAGCAGCGTAGAAGATAGGAGAAATTCACCCCTCCACTTT.

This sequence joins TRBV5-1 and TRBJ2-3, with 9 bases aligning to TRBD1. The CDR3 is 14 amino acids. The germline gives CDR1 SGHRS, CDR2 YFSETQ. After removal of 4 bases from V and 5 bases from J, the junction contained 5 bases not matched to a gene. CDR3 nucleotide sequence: TGCGCCAGCAGCGTGGGACAGGGAGGAGATACGCAGTATTTT. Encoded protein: CASSVGQGGDTQYF.

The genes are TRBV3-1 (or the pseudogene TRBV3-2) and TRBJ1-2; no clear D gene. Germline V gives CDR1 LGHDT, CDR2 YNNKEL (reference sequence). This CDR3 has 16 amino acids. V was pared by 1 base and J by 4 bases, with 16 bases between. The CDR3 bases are TGTGCCAGCAGCCAAGGATCGAAACCCCTGGCCTATGGCTACACCTTC. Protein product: CASSQGSKPLAYGYTF.

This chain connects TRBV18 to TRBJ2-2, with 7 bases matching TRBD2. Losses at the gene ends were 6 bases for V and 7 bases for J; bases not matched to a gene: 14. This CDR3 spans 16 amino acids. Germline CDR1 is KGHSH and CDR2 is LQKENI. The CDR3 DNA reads TGTGCCAGCTCCGTTACCACGAGCGGGACCGGCGGGGAGCTGTTTTTT. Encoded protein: CASSVTTSGTGGELFF.

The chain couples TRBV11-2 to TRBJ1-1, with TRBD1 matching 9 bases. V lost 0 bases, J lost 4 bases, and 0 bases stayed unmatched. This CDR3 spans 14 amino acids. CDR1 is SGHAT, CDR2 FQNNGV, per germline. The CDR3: CASSLEDRGTEAFF. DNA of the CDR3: TGTGCCAGCAGCTTAGAGGACAGGGGCACTGAAGCTTTCTTT.

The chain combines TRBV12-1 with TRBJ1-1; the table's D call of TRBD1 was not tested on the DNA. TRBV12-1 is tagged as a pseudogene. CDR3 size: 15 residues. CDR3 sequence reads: CASSFVGQVNTEAFF. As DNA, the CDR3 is TGTGCCAGCAGCTTTGTGGGGCAGGTGAACACTGAAGCTTTCTTT.